This T cell receptor (beta chain) was identified during a study of beta chain features in type 1 diabetes. This clone was observed a handful of times. The target antigen is unknown. Every isolated RNA sample was fully reverse transcribed, so sequencing captured expressed TCRB transcripts. Clones were read by immunoSEQ multiplex PCR, and TCRdb kept only the in-frame ones, dropping some. Seen here are over 650,000 clones, around 15% observed once, and the top ten hold less than 0.04%. General study points: All four CD4+ subsets from Type 1 diabetes patients carried moderately but significantly shorter TCRB CDR3s.

Input material: naive CD4+ T cells from blood. This TCR was sampled from a man younger than 30 with type 1 diabetes.

This chain's CDR3 is CASSLDGGTSNYGYTF. CDR3 bases: TGTGCCAGCAGCTTAGACGGTGGCACAAGTAACTATGGCTACACCTTC. V usage is TRBV7-2 and J usage is TRBJ1-2; D is undetermined. V lost 1 base and J 1 base, leaving 13 bases between the germline ends. CDR1 is SGHTA and CDR2 is FQGNSA in the germline V gene. The CDR3 runs 16 residues.